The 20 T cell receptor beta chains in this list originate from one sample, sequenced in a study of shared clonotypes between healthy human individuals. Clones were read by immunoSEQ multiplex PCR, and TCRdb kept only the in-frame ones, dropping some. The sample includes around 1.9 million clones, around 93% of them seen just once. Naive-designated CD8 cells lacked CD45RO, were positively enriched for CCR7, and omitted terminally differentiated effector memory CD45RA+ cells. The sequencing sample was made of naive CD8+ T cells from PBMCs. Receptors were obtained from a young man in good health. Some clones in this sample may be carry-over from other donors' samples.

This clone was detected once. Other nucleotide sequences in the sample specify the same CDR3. The CDR3 DNA follows: TGCGCCAGCAGCTTGGGCGGGCTGTACAATGAGCAGTTCTTC. This codes for CASSLGGLYNEQFF. The genes are TRBV5-1 and TRBJ2-1; D might be TRBD2 (5 bases). The germline V gene has CDR1 SGHRS and CDR2 YFSETQ. This CDR3 is 14 amino acids long. V lost 0 bases to trimming and J lost 4 bases, with 8 bases between them.

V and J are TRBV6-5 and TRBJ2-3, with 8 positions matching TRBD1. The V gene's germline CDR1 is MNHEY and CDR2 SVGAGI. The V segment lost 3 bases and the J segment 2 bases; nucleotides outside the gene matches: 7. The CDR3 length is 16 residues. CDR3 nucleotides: TGTGCCAGCAGTTATTTTTGGGGACAGGACACAGATACGCAGTATTTT. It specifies CASSYFWGQDTDTQYF.

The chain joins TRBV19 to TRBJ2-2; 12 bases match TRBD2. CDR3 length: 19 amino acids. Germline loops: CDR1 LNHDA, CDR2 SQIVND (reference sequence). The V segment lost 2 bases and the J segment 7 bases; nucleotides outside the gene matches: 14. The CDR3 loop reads CASSISWLAGGPGDGELFF. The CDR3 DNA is TGTGCCAGTAGTATAAGTTGGCTAGCGGGAGGGCCGGGGGACGGGGAGCTGTTTTTT.

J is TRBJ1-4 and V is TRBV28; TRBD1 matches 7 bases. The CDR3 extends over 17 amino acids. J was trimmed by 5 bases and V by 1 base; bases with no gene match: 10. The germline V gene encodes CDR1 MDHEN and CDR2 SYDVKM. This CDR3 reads CASSLFGPQGWNEKLFF. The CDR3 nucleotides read TGTGCCAGCAGTTTATTTGGGCCACAGGGGTGGAATGAAAAACTGTTTTTT.

The CDR3 here is CAWSADRVDQPQHF. The CDR3 DNA reads TGTGCCTGGAGTGCCGACAGGGTCGATCAGCCCCAGCATTTT. V is TRBV30 and J is TRBJ1-5; 7 nucleotides align to TRBD1. The CDR3 is made up of 14 amino acids. Germline lookup yields CDR1 GTSNPN and CDR2 SVGIG (reference sequence). Losses at the gene ends were 1 base for V and 5 bases for J; bases not matched to a gene: 5.

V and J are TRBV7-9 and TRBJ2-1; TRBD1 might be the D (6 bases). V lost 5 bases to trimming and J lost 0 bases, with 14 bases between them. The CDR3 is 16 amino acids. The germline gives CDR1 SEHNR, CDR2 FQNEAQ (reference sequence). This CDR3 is CASSPQTGRSYNEQFF. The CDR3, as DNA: TGTGCCAGCAGCCCCCAGACAGGCCGCTCCTACAATGAGCAGTTCTTC.

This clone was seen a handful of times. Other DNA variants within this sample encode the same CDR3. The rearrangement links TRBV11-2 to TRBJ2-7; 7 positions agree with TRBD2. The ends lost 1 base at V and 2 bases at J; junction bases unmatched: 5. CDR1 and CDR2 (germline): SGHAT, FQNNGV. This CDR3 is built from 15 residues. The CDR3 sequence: CASSLGAGDPYEQYF. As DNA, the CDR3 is TGTGCCAGCAGCTTAGGCGCGGGAGACCCCTACGAGCAGTACTTC.

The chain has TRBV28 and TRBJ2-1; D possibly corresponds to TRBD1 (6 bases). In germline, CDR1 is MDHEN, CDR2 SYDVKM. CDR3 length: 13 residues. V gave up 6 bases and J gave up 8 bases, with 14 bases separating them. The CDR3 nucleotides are TGTGCCAGCAGCCATTACAGGGCCGATGAGCAGTTCTTC. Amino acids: CASSHYRADEQFF. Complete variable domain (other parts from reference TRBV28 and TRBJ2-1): DVKVTQSSRYLVKRTGEKVFLECVQDMDHENMFWYRQDPGLGLRLIYFSYDVKMKEKGDIPEGYSVSREKKERFSLILESASTNQTSMYLCASSHYRADEQFFGPGTRLTVL.

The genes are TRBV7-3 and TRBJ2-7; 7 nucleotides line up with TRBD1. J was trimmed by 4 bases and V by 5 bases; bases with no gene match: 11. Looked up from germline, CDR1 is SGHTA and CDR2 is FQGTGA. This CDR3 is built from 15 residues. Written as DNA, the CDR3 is TGTGCCAGCAGCGTCAGACCGGGACAGTTTTACGAGCAGTACTTC. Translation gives CASSVRPGQFYEQYF.

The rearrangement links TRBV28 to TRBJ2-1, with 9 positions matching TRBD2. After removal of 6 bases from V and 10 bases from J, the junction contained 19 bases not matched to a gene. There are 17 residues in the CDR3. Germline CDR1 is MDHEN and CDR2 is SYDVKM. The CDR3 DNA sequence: TGTGCCAGCAGACCCCCGCGGGACAGAAATCTAGCGGGGGAGCAGTTCTTC. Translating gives CASRPPRDRNLAGEQFF.

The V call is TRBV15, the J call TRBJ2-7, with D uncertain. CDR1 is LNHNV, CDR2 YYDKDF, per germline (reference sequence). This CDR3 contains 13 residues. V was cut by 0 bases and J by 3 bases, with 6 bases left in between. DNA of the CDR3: TGTGCCACCAGCAGAGACAGTGGCTACGAGCAGTACTTC. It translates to CATSRDSGYEQYF.

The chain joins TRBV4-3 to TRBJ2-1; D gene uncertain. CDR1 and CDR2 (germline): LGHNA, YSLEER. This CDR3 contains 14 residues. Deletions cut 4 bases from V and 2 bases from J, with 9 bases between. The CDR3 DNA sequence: TGCGCCAGCAGCCCCCGGGCCACCTACAATGAGCAGTTCTTC. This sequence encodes CASSPRATYNEQFF.

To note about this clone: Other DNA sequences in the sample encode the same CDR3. In DNA, the CDR3 is TGCGCCAGCAGCCAAGTAGTAGATACGCAGTATTTT. Translation gives CASSQVVDTQYF. V is TRBV4-1 and J is TRBJ2-3, with D unclear. The germline V and J ends were trimmed by 1 base and 5 bases, with 4 bases remaining between them. Germline CDR1 reads MGHRA; CDR2 reads YSYEKL. The CDR3 has 12 residues.

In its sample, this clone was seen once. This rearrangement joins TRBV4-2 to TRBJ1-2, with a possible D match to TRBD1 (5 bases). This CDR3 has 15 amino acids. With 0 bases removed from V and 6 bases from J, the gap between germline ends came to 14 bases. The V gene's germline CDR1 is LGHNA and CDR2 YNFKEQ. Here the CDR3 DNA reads TGTGCCAGCAGCCAAGATGGAGGGGAGAGGGATGGCTACACCTTC. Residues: CASSQDGGERDGYTF.

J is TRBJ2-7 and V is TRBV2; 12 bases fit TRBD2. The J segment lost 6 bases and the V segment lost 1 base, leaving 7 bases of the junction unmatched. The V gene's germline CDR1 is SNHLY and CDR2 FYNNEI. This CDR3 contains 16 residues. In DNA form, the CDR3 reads TGTGCCAGCAGTGAAGGCCGACTAGCGGGAGTTCTCGAGCAGTACTTC. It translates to CASSEGRLAGVLEQYF.

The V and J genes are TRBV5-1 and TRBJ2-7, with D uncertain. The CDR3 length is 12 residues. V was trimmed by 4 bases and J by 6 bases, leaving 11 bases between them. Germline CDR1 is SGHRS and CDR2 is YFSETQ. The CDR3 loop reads CASSIGPSEQYF. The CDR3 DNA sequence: TGCGCCAGCAGCATAGGACCAAGCGAGCAGTACTTC.

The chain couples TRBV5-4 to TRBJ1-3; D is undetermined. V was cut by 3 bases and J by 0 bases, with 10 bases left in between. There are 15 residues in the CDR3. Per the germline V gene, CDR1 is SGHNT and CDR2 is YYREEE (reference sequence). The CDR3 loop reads CASSWLGSSGNTIYF. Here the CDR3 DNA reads TGTGCCAGCAGCTGGTTGGGGAGCTCTGGAAACACCATATATTTT.

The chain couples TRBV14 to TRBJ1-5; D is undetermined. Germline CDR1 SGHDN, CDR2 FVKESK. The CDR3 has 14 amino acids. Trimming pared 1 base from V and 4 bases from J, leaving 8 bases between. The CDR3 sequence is CASSQVGKNQPQHF. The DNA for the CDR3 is TGTGCCAGCAGCCAAGTGGGCAAAAATCAGCCCCAGCATTTT. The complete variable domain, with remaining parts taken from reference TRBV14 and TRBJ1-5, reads EAGVTQFPSHSVIEKGQTVTLRCDPISGHDNLYWYRRVMGKEIKFLLHFVKESKQDESGMPNNRFLAERTGGTYSTLKVQPAELEDSGVYFCASSQVGKNQPQHFGDGTRLSIL.

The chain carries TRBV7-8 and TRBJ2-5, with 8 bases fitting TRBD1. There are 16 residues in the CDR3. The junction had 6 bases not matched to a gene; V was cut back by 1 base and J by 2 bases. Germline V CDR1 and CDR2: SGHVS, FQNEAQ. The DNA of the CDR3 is TGTGCCAGCAGCTTAGTACAGGGGGATCATCAAGAGACCCAGTACTTC. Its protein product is CASSLVQGDHQETQYF.

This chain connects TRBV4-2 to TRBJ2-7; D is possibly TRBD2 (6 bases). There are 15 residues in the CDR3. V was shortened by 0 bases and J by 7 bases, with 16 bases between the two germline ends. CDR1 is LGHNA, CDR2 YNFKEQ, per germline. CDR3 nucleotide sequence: TGTGCCAGCAGCCAAGATCCTGGGGAGGCAAGGGAGCAGTACTTC. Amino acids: CASSQDPGEAREQYF.